This TCR beta chain was obtained from a study of T cells in localized non-small cell lung cancer. Profiled with immunoSEQ multiplex PCR; TCRdb holds only in-frame clones, not every one. This sample yields approximately 20,000 clones, of which roughly 80% are seen a single time; approximately 4% belongs to the top ten. Germline V gives CDR1 SGHDN, CDR2 FVKESK. The CDR3 sequence is 14 residues long. Trimming removed 2 bases from V and 0 bases from J, with 7 bases in between. The chain recombines TRBV14 with TRBJ1-1; tentative D call: TRBD1 (5 bases). This specimen was peripheral blood, taken before any cancer treatment. The receptor was derived from a man between 40 and 70 years old with stage I lung adenocarcinoma. In nucleotides, the CDR3 is TGTGCCAGCAGCCAATGGGGGGTGAACACTGAAGCTTTCTTT. Encoded protein: CASSQWGVNTEAFF.